This is a list of T cell receptor beta chains from one sample in a study of T cells in Graves' hyperthyroidism and ophthalmopathy. TCRdb ran MiXCR on the multiplex PCR reads and lists one entry per CDR3 protein. The profile covers around 400,000 distinct CDR3 sequences, with approximately 14% appearing a single time and about 30% taken by the ten largest. Sequencing was done on a sample of blood. The receptors derive from a woman aged 18-30 years with Graves' hyperthyroidism that later progressed to Graves' ophthalmopathy. CDR3s include the opening cysteine and the closing phenylalanine or tryptophan. A D gene is named only where the DNA matches it firmly. Not every row has a clone size; where given, it reads once, few, many or a size class.

abundance,d_gene,v_gene,j_gene,CDR3aa,CDR3nt
few,-,TRBV7-2,TRBJ1-2,CASSLTPGAYGYTF,TGTGCCAGCAGCTTAACTCCAGGGGCCTATGGCTACACCTTC
many,-,TRBV27,TRBJ2-7,CASSTGGVPYEQYF,TGTGCCAGCAGCACCGGTGGGGTCCCCTACGAGCAGTACTTC
many,-,TRBV12-5,TRBJ1-1,CASGFEGNTEAFF,TGTGCTAGTGGTTTCGAGGGAAACACTGAAGCTTTCTTT
few,-,TRBV5-6,TRBJ2-3,CASSLVGGGDTQYF,TGTGCCAGCAGCTTGGTGGGGGGCGGTGATACGCAGTATTTT
-,TRBD2,TRBV5-6,TRBJ2-7,CASSHAGAGEQYF,TGTGCCAGCAGCCACGCGGGAGCCGGCGAGCAGTACTTC
few,-,TRBV2,TRBJ2-7,CASSGDGNSYEQYF,TGTGCCAGCAGCGGCGACGGGAATTCTTACGAGCAGTACTTC
few,-,TRBV11-1,TRBJ2-5,CASSFGVRGETQYF,TGTGCCAGCAGCTTCGGAGTCAGGGGAGAGACCCAGTACTTC
-,-,TRBV27,TRBJ2-1,CASSLRAEDEQFF,TGTGCCAGCAGTTTGAGGGCCGAGGATGAGCAGTTCTTC
few,-,TRBV7-2,TRBJ1-5,CASSSPPQPQHF,TGTGCCAGCAGCTCCCCTCCTCAGCCCCAGCATTTT
-,-,TRBV6-1,TRBJ2-3,CASSEASPTDTQYF,TGTGCCAGCAGTGAGGCTAGCCCCACAGATACGCAGTATTTT
many,-,TRBV18,TRBJ2-3,CASSATDTQYF,TGTGCCAGCTCAGCGACAGATACGCAGTATTTT
-,TRBD2,TRBV27,TRBJ2-1,CASRAGTSIYDEQFF,TGTGCCAGCCGAGCGGGGACTAGCATTTACGATGAGCAGTTCTTC
few,-,TRBV4-3,TRBJ2-7,CASSQEDGSYEQYF,TGCGCCAGCAGCCAAGAGGACGGGAGCTACGAGCAGTACTTC
-,TRBD2,TRBV6-1,TRBJ2-5,CASQIHGLAGGSETQYF,TGTGCCAGCCAGATCCACGGACTAGCGGGAGGTTCAGAGACCCAGTACTTC
-,TRBD1,TRBV15,TRBJ1-5,CATSGDRGQPQHF,TGTGCCACCAGCGGCGACAGGGGTCAGCCCCAGCATTTT
-,-,TRBV7-9,TRBJ2-1,CASSPSRSDAYNEQFF,TGTGCCAGCAGCCCTTCGCGTTCAGATGCCTACAATGAGCAGTTCTTC
-,-,TRBV5-5,TRBJ1-1,CASSYLGQAFF,TGTGCCAGCAGCTACCTGGGGCAGGCTTTCTTT
-,-,TRBV5-4,TRBJ1-2,CASSLGAQRFYGYTF,TGTGCCAGCAGCTTGGGGGCCCAGAGGTTCTATGGCTACACCTTC
-,TRBD1,TRBV7-8,TRBJ1-5,CASSFSTGRGIQPQHF,TGTGCCAGCAGCTTCTCGACAGGGAGGGGTATTCAGCCCCAGCATTTT
many,-,TRBV3-1,TRBJ2-7,CASSQLGSFTYEQYF,TGTGCCAGCAGCCAGCTGGGTTCCTTCACCTACGAGCAGTACTTC
few,-,TRBV28,TRBJ2-2,CAYRTRLTGELFF,TGTGCCTACCGGACACGACTCACCGGGGAGCTGTTTTTT
few,TRBD2,TRBV13,TRBJ2-5,CASSHSGRGQETQYF,TGTGCCAGCAGCCATAGCGGGAGGGGCCAAGAGACCCAGTACTTC
few,TRBD1,TRBV5-1,TRBJ1-3,CASSLRTGSGNTIYF,TGCGCCAGCAGCTTGCGGACAGGCTCTGGAAACACCATATATTTT
many,-,TRBV28,TRBJ2-7,CASSFRTREQYF,TGTGCCAGCAGTTTCCGCACGCGCGAGCAGTACTTC
few,-,TRBV4-1,TRBJ1-4,CASSQRTINEKLFF,TGCGCCAGCAGCCAACGGACTATTAATGAAAAACTGTTTTTT
few,TRBD2,TRBV19,TRBJ2-1,CASTPWKAGLRDEQFF,TGTGCCAGTACCCCCTGGAAAGCGGGATTACGCGATGAGCAGTTCTTC
few,TRBD2,TRBV15,TRBJ2-1,CATSRDIRRLAKSDEQFF,TGTGCCACCAGCAGAGATATACGAAGACTAGCTAAATCCGATGAGCAGTTCTTC